One and the same sample provided the 19 T cell receptor beta chains below, sequenced in a study of blood T cell repertoires in COVID-19. Assay: immunoSEQ multiplex PCR; the TCRdb copy retains only in-frame clones and omits some. The sample holds around 310,000 clones; more than 75% are singletons and the top ten take 4%. The sample was peripheral blood. Source of these receptors: a woman aged 45-60 years with active or convalescent COVID-19.

This rearrangement joins TRBV4-3 to TRBJ2-1; 11 bases agree with TRBD2. This CDR3 comprises 16 residues. Per the germline V gene, CDR1 is LGHNA and CDR2 is YSLEER. V trimming: 3 bases; J trimming: 3 bases; junction bases outside the gene matches: 4. Here the CDR3 DNA reads TGCGCCAGCAGCCAGGCAGGGACTAGCGGCTACAATGAGCAGTTCTTC. Encoded protein: CASSQAGTSGYNEQFF.

The chain links TRBV5-5 to TRBJ1-4; D is perhaps TRBD1 (5 bases). The CDR3 is 14 amino acids. Trimming removed 4 bases from V and 3 bases from J, with 10 bases in between. CDR1 is SGHKS and CDR2 is YYEKEE in the germline V gene (reference sequence). The CDR3 region has the DNA TGTGCCAGCAGCCTCGGAGGGGCTAATGAAAAACTGTTTTTT. It yields the protein CASSLGGANEKLFF.

For the CDR3, the DNA is TGCAGCGTCCAAACCGGGACAGGTCTACATGAGCAGTTCTTC. Protein product: CSVQTGTGLHEQFF. This chain connects TRBV29-1 to TRBJ2-1, with 8 bases that match TRBD1. This CDR3 is 14 amino acids long. V lost 6 bases to trimming and J lost 8 bases; unmatched junction nucleotides: 12. The germline V gene has CDR1 SQVTM and CDR2 ANQGSEA.

This clone was recorded a few times. V and J are TRBV11-2 and TRBJ2-2; 8 bases are shared with TRBD1. Germline loops: CDR1 SGHAT, CDR2 FQNNGV. The V segment lost 2 bases and the J segment 3 bases; nucleotides outside the gene matches: 2. The CDR3 has 15 amino acids. DNA of the CDR3: TGTGCCAGCAGCTTACAGGGGGCGGACACCGGGGAGCTGTTTTTT. This translates into CASSLQGADTGELFF.

The rearrangement links TRBV20-1 to TRBJ2-3; TRBD2 matches at 7 bases. CDR1 and CDR2 from the germline V gene are DFQATT and SNEGSKA (reference sequence). V shed 3 bases and J 5 bases; nucleotides not matched to a gene: 20. This CDR3 has 18 residues. This CDR3 is CSASFGLGGRKSQDTQYF. CDR3 in DNA: TGCAGTGCTAGTTTCGGGCTCGGCGGGAGAAAGTCCCAAGATACGCAGTATTTT.

This clone occurred once. The genes are TRBV7-9 and TRBJ1-4, with D unclear. CDR3 length: 15 residues. The germline V and J ends were trimmed by 1 base and 1 base, with 7 bases remaining between them. The germline CDR1 and CDR2 sequences are SEHNR and FQNEAQ (reference sequence). The CDR3 sequence: CASSLDSGTNEKLFF. The CDR3 nucleotides are TGTGCCAGCAGCTTAGATTCGGGAACTAATGAAAAACTGTTTTTT.

V gene TRBV5-1 combines with J gene TRBJ2-1, with 11 bases fitting TRBD2. The CDR3 is 17 residues long. Germline V CDR1 and CDR2: SGHRS, YFSETQ. The V and J ends lost 0 bases and 4 bases, in that order; junction bases with no gene match: 6. The CDR3 loop is CASSLGTGTSGYNEQFF. The CDR3 nucleotides read TGCGCCAGCAGCTTGGGCACTGGGACTAGCGGTTACAATGAGCAGTTCTTC.

The V and J genes are TRBV6-1 and TRBJ2-6; no firm D call. The CDR3 is 14 amino acids. Germline V CDR1 and CDR2: MNHNS, SASEGT. Trimming shortened V by 2 bases and J by 0 bases, and 2 bases separated the two germline ends. The CDR3 DNA sequence: TGTGCCAGCAGTGAACACTCTGGGGCCAACGTCCTGACTTTC. Its translation: CASSEHSGANVLTF.

For this clone: The junction shows a germline mismatch at one end, possibly a read error. The chain carries TRBV7-7 and TRBJ2-7; 10 nucleotides match TRBD2. Germline V CDR1 and CDR2: SSHAT, FNYEAQ (reference sequence). The CDR3 extends over 14 amino acids. CDR3 DNA: TGTGCTAGCAGCGGGGGGGGGTGCGAGGGCGAGCAGTACTTC. The encoded protein is CASSGGGCEGEQYF.

J is TRBJ2-7 and V is TRBV19; 9 bases map to TRBD1. Germline V lookup: CDR1 LNHDA, CDR2 SQIVND (reference sequence). CDR3 length: 14 residues. Trimming took 5 bases from V and 0 from J; bases not matched to a gene: 2. CDR3 loop: CASSSTGGSYEQYF. Written as DNA, the CDR3 is TGTGCCAGTAGTTCGACAGGGGGCTCCTACGAGCAGTACTTC.

The chain couples TRBV9 to TRBJ1-2; D is uncertain. CDR1 and CDR2 from the germline V gene are SGDLS and YYNGEE. The CDR3 runs 17 residues. V dropped 3 bases and J dropped 3 bases, with 21 bases sitting between them. CDR3 bases: TGTGCCAGCAGCGAAAGTGAGGCTCTCCGAGAGGACTATGGCTACACCTTC. Translation: CASSESEALREDYGYTF.

This clone was seen a single time. The chain has TRBV19 and TRBJ2-7, with 8 nucleotides matching TRBD2. The V gene end was trimmed by 1 base and the J gene end by 5 bases; junction bases not matched to a gene: 1. The CDR3 is 13 amino acids. The germline gives CDR1 LNHDA, CDR2 SQIVND (reference sequence). The CDR3 reads CASSIGGRNEQYF. The CDR3 coding sequence is TGTGCCAGTAGTATAGGCGGGAGGAACGAGCAGTACTTC.

The gene calls are TRBV7-2 and TRBJ1-3, with a tentative D call TRBD1 (5 bases). With 0 bases removed from V and 2 bases from J, the gap between germline ends came to 8 bases. The CDR3 runs 15 residues. Per germline, CDR1 SGHTA and CDR2 FQGNSA. CDR3 sequence: CASSLAATAGNTIYF. CDR3 nucleotide sequence: TGTGCCAGCAGCTTAGCAGCGACAGCTGGAAACACCATATATTTT. The full variable domain, in which reference TRBV7-2 and TRBJ1-3 provide the parts outside the CDR3, is GAGVSQSPSNKVTEKGKDVELRCDPISGHTALYWYRQSLGQGLEFLIYFQGNSAPDKSGLPSDRFSAERTGGSVSTLTIQRTQQEDSAVYLCASSLAATAGNTIYFGEGSWLTVV.

In its sample, this clone was seen a few times. The CDR3 protein is CASSPGQGWTGELFF. For the CDR3, the DNA is TGCGCCAGCAGCCCCGGACAGGGGTGGACCGGGGAGCTGTTTTTT. The chain uses TRBV5-1 and TRBJ2-2; 9 positions agree with TRBD1. The germline CDR1 and CDR2 sequences are SGHRS and YFSETQ. V lost 4 bases, J lost 5 bases, and 6 bases stayed unmatched. The CDR3 runs to 15 residues.

The chain recombines TRBV6-7 with TRBJ2-7; 7 bases line up with TRBD1. TRBV6-7 is an open reading frame whose function is uncertain. The CDR3 extends over 16 amino acids. The V gene end was trimmed by 5 bases and the J gene end by 7 bases; junction bases not matched to a gene: 17. As DNA, the CDR3 is TGTGCCAGCAGTCATAAGAGGACAGGCGTGCGGCGGGAGCAGTACTTC. Translating it yields CASSHKRTGVRREQYF.

The gene calls are TRBV6-6 and TRBJ2-7; 10 nucleotides line up with TRBD2. V was pared by 7 bases and J by 4 bases, with 7 bases of the junction left unmatched. The CDR3 has 14 amino acids. Germline V gene data show CDR1 as MNHNY and CDR2 as SVGAGI (reference sequence). For the CDR3, the DNA is TGTGCCAGCAAACTAGCGGGGTTTTCTTACGAGCAGTACTTC. Translated, it gives CASKLAGFSYEQYF.

This chain uses TRBV9 with TRBJ2-2, with 9 nucleotides matching TRBD1. The CDR3 runs to 15 residues. J gave up 5 bases and V 3 bases, and 5 bases lay outside the gene matches. Germline lookup yields CDR1 SGDLS and CDR2 YYNGEE. The CDR3 sequence: CASSARQGGTGELFF. CDR3 DNA: TGTGCCAGCAGCGCCCGACAGGGGGGAACCGGGGAGCTGTTTTTT.

This clone was found a few times. The chain recombines TRBV6-2 or TRBV6-3 with TRBJ1-5; TRBD1 might be the D (5 bases). The germline CDR1 and CDR2 sequences are MNHEY and SVGEGT. Trimming cost V 4 bases and J 7 bases, with 8 bases left between them. This CDR3 contains 12 residues. CDR3 coding DNA: TGTGCCAGCAGTTCAGGGCTCCAGCCCCAGCATTTT. Its protein is CASSSGLQPQHF.

CDR3 DNA sequence: TGTGCCAGCAGTGAAGGCGCCTACACAGATACGCAGTATTTT. It codes for CASSEGAYTDTQYF. The chain joins TRBV2 to TRBJ2-3; D gene ambiguous. Germline CDR1 SNHLY, CDR2 FYNNEI. The CDR3 loop spans 14 amino acids. V was shortened by 1 base and J by 2 bases, with 7 bases between the two germline ends.